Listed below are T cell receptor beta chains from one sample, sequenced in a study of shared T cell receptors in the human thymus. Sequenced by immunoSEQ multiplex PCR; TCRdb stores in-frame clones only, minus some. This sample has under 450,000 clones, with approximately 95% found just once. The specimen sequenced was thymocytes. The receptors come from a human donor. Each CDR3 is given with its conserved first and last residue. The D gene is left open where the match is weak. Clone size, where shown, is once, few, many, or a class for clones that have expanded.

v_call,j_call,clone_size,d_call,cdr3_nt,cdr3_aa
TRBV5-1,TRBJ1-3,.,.,TGCGCCAGCAGCCAAAGGAAAGGGAGCTCTGGAAACACCATATATTTT,CASSQRKGSSGNTIYF
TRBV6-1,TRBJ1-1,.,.,TGTGCCAGCAGTGATATTGGCACTGAAGCTTTCTTT,CASSDIGTEAFF
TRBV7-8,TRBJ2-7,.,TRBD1,TGTGCCAGCAGCTTAGCCCCGACAGGGGGTTCCGAGCAGTACTTC,CASSLAPTGGSEQYF
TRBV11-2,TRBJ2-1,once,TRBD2,TGTGCCAGCAGCTTAGTCGACCCCCTTAGCGGGAGTCTGAGGAGTGAGCAGTTCTTC,CASSLVDPLSGSLRSEQFF
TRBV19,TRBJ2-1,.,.,TGTGCCAGTAGTACCCTAGGCGGGCAGTTCTTC,CASSTLGGQFF
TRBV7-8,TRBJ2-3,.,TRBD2,TGTGCCAGCAGCCCCGGGCGGGAGAGACGCACAGATACGCAGTATTTT,CASSPGRERRTDTQYF
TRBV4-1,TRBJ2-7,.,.,TGCGCCAGCAGCCCCAACCCCCACGAGCAGTACTTC,CASSPNPHEQYF
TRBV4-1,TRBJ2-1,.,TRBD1,TGCGCCAGCAGCCCGGGACAGGGTTATGATGAGCAGTTCTTC,CASSPGQGYDEQFF
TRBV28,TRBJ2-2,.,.,TGTGCCAGCAGTAGGACGGCGATAGGCACCGGGGAGCTGTTTTTT,CASSRTAIGTGELFF
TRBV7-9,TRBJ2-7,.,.,TGTGCCAGCAGCTCGCCGCCGGGCCGTCTAAGGCGCGAGCAGTACTTC,CASSSPPGRLRREQYF
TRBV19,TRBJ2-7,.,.,TGTGCCAGTAGTATAGGGGGACTCAACTCCTACGAGCAGTACTTC,CASSIGGLNSYEQYF
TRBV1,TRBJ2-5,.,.,TGCACCAGCAGACTAGCGGGAGGGCGGGGAGAGACCCAGTACTTC,CTSRLAGGRGETQYF
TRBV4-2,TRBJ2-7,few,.,TGTGCCAGCATAAAAGATGAGCAGTACTTC,CASIKDEQYF
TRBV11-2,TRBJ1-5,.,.,TGTGCCAGCAGCTTCTACGGGGGGAATCAGCCCCAGCATTTT,CASSFYGGNQPQHF
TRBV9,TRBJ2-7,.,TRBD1,TGTGCCAGCAGCCCTCGCCGGGACAGGGGGCCCTTGTGCGAGCAGTACTTC,CASSPRRDRGPLCEQYF
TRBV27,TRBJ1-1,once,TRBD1,TGTGCCAGCAGTTTACGGGGCAGACAGGGGGGCATGAACACTGAAGCTTTCTTT,CASSLRGRQGGMNTEAFF
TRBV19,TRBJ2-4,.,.,TGTGCCAGTAGTGCATGGACAGCCCTAGCCAAAAACATTCAGTACTTC,CASSAWTALAKNIQYF
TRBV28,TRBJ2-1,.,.,TGTGCCAGCAGTTTACTAACCCAGAGCAATGAGCAGTTCTTC,CASSLLTQSNEQFF
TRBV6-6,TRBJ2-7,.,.,TGTGCCAGCAGTTACCGGGTCGGGCTTCCCTCCGAGCAGTACTTC,CASSYRVGLPSEQYF
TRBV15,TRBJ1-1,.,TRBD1,TGTGCCACCAGCAGAGGCAGGGGGCAGCTCATGAACACTGAAGCTTTCTTT,CATSRGRGQLMNTEAFF
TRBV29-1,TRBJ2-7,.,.,TGCAGCGTTGAAGACAGGCTGTCCTACGAGCAGTACTTC,CSVEDRLSYEQYF
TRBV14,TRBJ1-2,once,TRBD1,TGTGCCAGCAGCCAAGAGGGCCGGACAGGGGTCTATGGCTACACCTTC,CASSQEGRTGVYGYTF